This T cell receptor beta chain was observed in a study of T cell repertoires in cytomegalovirus infection. For the study at large: Public TCR beta signatures indicated both CMV infection and matching HLA type. Overall study results and limits: HLA-C-restricted CMV clonotypes gave the most frequent clonotype in two of eight donors.

TCRdb recomputed calls from the reads with MiXCR, one row per CDR3 protein. Counted here are roughly 280,000 distinct CDR3 sequences, approximately 8.3% occurring once; the ten biggest clones make up about 15%. This clonotype was found many times. Its matching antigen is unknown. Per germline, CDR1 SGHTA and CDR2 FQGNSA. The CDR3 sequence is 15 residues long. The V gene end was trimmed by 6 bases and the J gene end by 9 bases; junction bases not matched to a gene: 13. The chain joins TRBV7-2 to TRBJ2-1; 8 bases line up with TRBD2. Sequenced material: PBMCs. The receptor's source is a human donor in good health (CMV status not recorded). Some clones in this sample may be carry-over from other donors' samples. The CDR3 loop reads CASRPPGTRVGEQFF. CDR3 DNA: TGTGCCAGCAGACCGCCGGGGACTAGGGTGGGTGAGCAGTTCTTC. Together with reference TRBV7-2 and TRBJ2-1, the CDR3 gives the full variable domain: GAGVSQSPSNKVTEKGKDVELRCDPISGHTALYWYRQSLGQGLEFLIYFQGNSAPDKSGLPSDRFSAERTGGSVSTLTIQRTQQEDSAVYLCASRPPGTRVGEQFFGPGTRLTVL.